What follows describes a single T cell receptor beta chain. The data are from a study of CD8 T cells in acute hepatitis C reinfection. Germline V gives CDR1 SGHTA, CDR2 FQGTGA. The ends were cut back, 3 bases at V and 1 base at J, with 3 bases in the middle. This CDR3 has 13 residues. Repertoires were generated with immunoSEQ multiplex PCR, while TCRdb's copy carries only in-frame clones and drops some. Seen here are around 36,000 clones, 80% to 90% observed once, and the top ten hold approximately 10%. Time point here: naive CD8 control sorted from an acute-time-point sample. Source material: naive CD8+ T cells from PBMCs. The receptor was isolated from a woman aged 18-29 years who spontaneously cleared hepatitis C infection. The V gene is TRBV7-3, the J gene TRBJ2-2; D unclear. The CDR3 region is CASSFMNTGELFF. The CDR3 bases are TGTGCCAGCAGCTTTATGAACACCGGGGAGCTGTTTTTT.